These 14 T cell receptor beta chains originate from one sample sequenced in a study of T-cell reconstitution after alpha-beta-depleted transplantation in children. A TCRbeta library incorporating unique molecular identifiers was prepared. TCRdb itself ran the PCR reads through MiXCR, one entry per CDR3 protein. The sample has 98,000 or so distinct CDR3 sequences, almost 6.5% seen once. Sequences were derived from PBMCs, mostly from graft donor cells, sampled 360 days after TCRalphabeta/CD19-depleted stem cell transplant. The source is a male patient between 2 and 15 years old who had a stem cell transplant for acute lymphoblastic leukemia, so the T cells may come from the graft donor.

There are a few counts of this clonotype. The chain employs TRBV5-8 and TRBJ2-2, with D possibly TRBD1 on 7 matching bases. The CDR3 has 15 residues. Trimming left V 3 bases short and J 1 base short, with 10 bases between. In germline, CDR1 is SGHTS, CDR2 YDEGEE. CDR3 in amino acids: CASSYQGGNTGELFF. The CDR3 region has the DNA TGTGCCAGCAGCTACCAGGGGGGGAACACCGGGGAGCTGTTTTTT.

The CDR3 here is CAIRGGQGGNEQYF. CDR3 bases: TGTGCCATCAGAGGGGGACAGGGTGGGAACGAGCAGTACTTC. The gene calls are TRBV10-3 and TRBJ2-7; TRBD1 aligns across 9 bases. CDR1 is ENHRY and CDR2 is SYGVKD in the germline V gene. CDR3 length: 14 residues. The ends lost 6 bases at V and 5 bases at J; junction bases unmatched: 8.

The CDR3 here is CASSPRAAGLAKNIQYF. The CDR3, as DNA: TGTGCCAGCAGTCCCCGGGCAGCTGGGCTAGCCAAAAACATTCAGTACTTC. This chain links TRBV6-1 with TRBJ2-4; D remains ambiguous. The germline V gene encodes CDR1 MNHNS and CDR2 SASEGT. Trimming took 5 bases from V and 0 from J, leaving 17 bases between them. The length of the CDR3 is 17 residues.

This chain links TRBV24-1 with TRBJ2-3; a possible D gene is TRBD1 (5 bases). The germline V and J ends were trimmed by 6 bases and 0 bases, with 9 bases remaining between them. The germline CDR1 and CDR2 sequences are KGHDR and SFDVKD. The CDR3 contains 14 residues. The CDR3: CATSMTASTDTQYF. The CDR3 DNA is TGTGCCACCAGTATGACAGCTAGCACAGATACGCAGTATTTT.

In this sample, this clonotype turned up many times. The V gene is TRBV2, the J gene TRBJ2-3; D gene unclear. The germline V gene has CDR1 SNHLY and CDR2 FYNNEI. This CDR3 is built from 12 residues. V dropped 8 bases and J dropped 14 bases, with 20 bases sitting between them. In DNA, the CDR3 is TGTGCCAGCCAACCAGAGACTCGCGTGAGGTATTTT. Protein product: CASQPETRVRYF.

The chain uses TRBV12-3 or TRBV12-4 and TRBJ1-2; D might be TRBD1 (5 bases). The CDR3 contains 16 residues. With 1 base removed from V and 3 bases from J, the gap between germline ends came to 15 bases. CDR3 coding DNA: TGTGCCAGCAGTTTAGGGATCAGTCGGGGCTACTATGGCTACACCTTC. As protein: CASSLGISRGYYGYTF.

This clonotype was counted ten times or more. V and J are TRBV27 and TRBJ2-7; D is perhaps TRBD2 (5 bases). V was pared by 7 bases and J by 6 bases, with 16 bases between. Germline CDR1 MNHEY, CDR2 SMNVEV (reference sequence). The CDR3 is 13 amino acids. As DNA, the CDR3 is TGTGCCAGCACCCTTACTGAGGGTGGCGAGCAGTACTTC. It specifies CASTLTEGGEQYF.

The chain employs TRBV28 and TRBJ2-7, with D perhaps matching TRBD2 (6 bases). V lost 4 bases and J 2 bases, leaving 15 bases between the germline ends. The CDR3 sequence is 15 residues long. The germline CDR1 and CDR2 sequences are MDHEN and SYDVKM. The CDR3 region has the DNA TGTGCCAGCAGTTCGGTAGACGGGAGACCCTACGAGCAGTACTTC. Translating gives CASSSVDGRPYEQYF.

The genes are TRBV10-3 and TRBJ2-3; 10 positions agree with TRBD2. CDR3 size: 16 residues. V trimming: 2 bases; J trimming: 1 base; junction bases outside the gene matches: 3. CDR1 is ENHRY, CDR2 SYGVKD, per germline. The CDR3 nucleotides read TGTGCCATCAGTGAGCGGCTAGCGGGAGGCACAGATACGCAGTATTTT. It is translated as CAISERLAGGTDTQYF.

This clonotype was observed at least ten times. The DNA for the CDR3 is TGCGCCAGCAGCTTGAGATCGGGTTACGAGCAGTACTTC. Encoded protein: CASSLRSGYEQYF. The chain recombines TRBV5-1 with TRBJ2-7; no clear D gene. Germline CDR1 is SGHRS and CDR2 is YFSETQ. This CDR3 has 13 residues. V lost 1 base and J lost 4, with 9 bases in between.

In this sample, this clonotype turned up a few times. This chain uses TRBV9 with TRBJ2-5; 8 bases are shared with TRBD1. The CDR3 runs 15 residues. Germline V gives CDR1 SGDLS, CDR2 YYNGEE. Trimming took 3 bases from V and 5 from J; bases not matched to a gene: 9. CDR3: CASSAGQGSRETQYF. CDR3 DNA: TGTGCCAGCAGCGCCGGACAGGGATCACGGGAGACCCAGTACTTC.

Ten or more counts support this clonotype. The CDR3 DNA sequence: TGCAGCGTTCATTACGGTTTTCAAGAGACCCAGTACTTC. It specifies CSVHYGFQETQYF. The chain links TRBV29-1 to TRBJ2-5, with unresolved D. V gave up 5 bases and J gave up 2 bases, with 12 bases separating them. In germline, CDR1 is SQVTM, CDR2 ANQGSEA. The CDR3 extends over 13 amino acids.

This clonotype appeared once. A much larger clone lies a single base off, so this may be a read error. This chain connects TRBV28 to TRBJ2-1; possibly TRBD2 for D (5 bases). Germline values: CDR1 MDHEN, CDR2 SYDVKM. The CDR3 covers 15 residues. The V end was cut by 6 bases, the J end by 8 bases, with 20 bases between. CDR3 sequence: CASRPPGIAQDEQFF. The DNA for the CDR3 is TGTGCCAGCAGGCCTCCGGGAATAGCCCAAGATGAGCAGTTCTTC. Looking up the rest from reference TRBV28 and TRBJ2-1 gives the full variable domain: DVKVTQSSRYLVKRTGEKVFLECVQDMDHENMFWYRQDPGLGLRLIYFSYDVKMKEKGDIPEGYSVSREKKERFSLILESASTNQTSMYLCASRPPGIAQDEQFFGPGTRLTVL.

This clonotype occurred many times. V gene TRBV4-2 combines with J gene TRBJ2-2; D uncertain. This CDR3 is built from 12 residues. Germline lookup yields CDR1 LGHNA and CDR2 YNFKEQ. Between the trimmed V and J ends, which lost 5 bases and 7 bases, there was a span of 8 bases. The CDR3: CASSGRNGELFF. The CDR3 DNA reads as TGTGCCAGCAGCGGTCGGAACGGGGAGCTGTTTTTT.